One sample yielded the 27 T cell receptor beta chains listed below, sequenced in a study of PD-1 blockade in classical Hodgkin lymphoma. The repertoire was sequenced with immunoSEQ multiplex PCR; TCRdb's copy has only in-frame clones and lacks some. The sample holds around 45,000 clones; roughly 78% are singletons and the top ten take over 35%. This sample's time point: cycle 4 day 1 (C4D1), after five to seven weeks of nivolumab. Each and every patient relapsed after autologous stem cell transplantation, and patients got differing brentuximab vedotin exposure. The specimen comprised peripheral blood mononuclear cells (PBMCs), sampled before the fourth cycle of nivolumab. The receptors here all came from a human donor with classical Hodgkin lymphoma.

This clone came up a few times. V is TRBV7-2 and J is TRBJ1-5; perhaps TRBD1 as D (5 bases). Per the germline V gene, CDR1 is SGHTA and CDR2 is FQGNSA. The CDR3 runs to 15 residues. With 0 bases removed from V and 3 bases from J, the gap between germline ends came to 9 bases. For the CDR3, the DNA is TGTGCCAGCAGCTTAGCGGGGGGATTCAATCAGCCCCAGCATTTT. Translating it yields CASSLAGGFNQPQHF.

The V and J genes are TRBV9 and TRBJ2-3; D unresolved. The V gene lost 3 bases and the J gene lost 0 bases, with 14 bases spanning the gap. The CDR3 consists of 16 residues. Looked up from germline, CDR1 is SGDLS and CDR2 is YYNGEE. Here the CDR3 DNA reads TGTGCCAGCAGCGCAAACGGGCCGCCGAGCACAGATACGCAGTATTTT. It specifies CASSANGPPSTDTQYF.

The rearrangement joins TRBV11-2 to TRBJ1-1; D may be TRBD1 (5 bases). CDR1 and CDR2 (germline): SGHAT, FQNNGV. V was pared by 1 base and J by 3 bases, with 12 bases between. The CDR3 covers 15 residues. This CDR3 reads CASSLVFGGDTEAFF. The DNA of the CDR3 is TGTGCCAGCAGCTTAGTTTTTGGGGGAGACACTGAAGCTTTCTTT.

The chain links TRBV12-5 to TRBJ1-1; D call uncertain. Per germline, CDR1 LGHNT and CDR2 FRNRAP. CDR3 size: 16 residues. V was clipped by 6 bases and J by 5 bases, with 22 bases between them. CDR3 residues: CASGRWTGSPRTEAFF. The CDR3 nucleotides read TGTGCTAGTGGCCGATGGACGGGCTCGCCGAGAACTGAAGCTTTCTTT.

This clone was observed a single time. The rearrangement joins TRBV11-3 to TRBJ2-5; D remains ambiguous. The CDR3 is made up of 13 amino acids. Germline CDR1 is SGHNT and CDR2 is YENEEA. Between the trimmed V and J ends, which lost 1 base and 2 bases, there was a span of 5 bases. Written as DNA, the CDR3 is TGTGCCAGCAGCTTAGGCGGTCAAGAGACCCAGTACTTC. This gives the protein CASSLGGQETQYF.

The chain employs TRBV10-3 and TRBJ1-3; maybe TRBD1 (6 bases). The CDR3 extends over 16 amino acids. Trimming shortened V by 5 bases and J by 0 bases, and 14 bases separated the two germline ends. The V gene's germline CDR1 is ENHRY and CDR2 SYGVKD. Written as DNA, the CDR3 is TGTGCCATCAGTCGACAGGATCCCTCCTCTGGAAACACCATATATTTT. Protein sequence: CAISRQDPSSGNTIYF.

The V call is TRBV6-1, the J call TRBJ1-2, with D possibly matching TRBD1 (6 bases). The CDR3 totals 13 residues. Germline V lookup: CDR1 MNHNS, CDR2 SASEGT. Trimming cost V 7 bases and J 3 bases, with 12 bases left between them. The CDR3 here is CASKTGLDYGYTF. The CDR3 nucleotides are TGTGCCAGCAAAACAGGGCTTGACTATGGCTACACCTTC.

CDR3 in amino acids: CASSERVLRNWSYEQYF. In DNA, the CDR3 is TGTGCCAGCAGTGAAAGGGTTTTGCGGAATTGGTCCTACGAGCAGTACTTC. This chain links TRBV6-1 with TRBJ2-7, with D unresolved. CDR3 size: 17 residues. Deletions cut 2 bases from V and 1 base from J, with 18 bases between. CDR1 MNHNS and CDR2 SASEGT come from the germline V gene.

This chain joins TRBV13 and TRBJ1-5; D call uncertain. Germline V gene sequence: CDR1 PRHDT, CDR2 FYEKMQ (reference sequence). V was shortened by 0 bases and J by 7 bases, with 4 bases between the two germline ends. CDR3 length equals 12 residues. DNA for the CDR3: TGTGCCAGCAGCTTAGGGGTGCAGCCCCAGCATTTT. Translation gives CASSLGVQPQHF.

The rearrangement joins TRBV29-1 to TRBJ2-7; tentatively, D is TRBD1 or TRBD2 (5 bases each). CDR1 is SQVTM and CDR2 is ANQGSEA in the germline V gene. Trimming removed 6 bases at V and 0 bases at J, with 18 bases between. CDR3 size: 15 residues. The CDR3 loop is CSVGPRDGLSYEQYF. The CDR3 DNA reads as TGCAGCGTCGGCCCCCGGGACGGACTCTCCTACGAGCAGTACTTC.

CDR3 sequence: CASSPGTAAPGYTF. DNA of the CDR3: TGTGCCAGCAGCCCCGGGACAGCAGCACCCGGCTACACCTTC. This rearrangement joins TRBV13 to TRBJ1-2, with 7 bases matching TRBD1. Trimming removed 5 bases from V and 8 bases from J; junction bases left unmatched: 11. CDR1 is PRHDT, CDR2 FYEKMQ, per germline (reference sequence). The CDR3 is 14 residues long.

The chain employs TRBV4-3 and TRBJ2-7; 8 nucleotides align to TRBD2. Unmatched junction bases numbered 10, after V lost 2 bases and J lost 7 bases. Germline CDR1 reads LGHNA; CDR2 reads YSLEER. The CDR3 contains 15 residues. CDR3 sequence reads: CASSQTAGGAEEQYF. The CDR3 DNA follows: TGCGCCAGCAGCCAAACGGCCGGGGGGGCGGAAGAGCAGTACTTC.

The CDR3 DNA is TGTGCCAGCAGCCGCGTGACGGGGGGGAATGAGCAGTTCTTC. Protein sequence: CASSRVTGGNEQFF. The chain links TRBV14 to TRBJ2-1; 8 nucleotides line up with TRBD2. The CDR3 totals 14 residues. V shed 4 bases, J shed 7 bases, and the junction held 6 bases outside the gene matches. Germline V gives CDR1 SGHDN, CDR2 FVKESK.

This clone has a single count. The CDR3 spells CASSYYQGDTEAFF. For the CDR3, the DNA is TGTGCCAGCAGTTACTACCAGGGAGACACTGAAGCTTTCTTT. V and J are TRBV6-5 and TRBJ1-1, with D possibly matching TRBD1 (5 bases). The germline V and J ends were trimmed by 1 base and 3 bases, with 9 bases remaining between them. Germline V gives CDR1 MNHEY, CDR2 SVGAGI. The CDR3 loop spans 14 amino acids.

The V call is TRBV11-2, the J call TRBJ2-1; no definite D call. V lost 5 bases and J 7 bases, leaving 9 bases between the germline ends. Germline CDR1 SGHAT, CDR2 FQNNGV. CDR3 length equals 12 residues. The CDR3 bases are TGTGCCAGCAGCCAAAATCCGAATGAGCAGTTCTTC. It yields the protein CASSQNPNEQFF.

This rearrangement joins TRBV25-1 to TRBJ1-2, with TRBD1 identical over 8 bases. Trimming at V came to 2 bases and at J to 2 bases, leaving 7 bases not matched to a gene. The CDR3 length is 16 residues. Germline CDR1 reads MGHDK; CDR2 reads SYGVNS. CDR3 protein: CASSEGTGFSNYGYTF. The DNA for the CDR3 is TGTGCCAGCAGTGAAGGGACAGGTTTTTCAAACTATGGCTACACCTTC.

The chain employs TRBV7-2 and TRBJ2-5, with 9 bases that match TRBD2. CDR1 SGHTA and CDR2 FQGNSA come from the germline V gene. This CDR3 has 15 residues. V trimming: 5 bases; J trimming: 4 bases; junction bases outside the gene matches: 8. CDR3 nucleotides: TGTGCCAGCAGCCGGAGCGGGGGGCAAAGAGAGACCCAGTACTTC. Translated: CASSRSGGQRETQYF.

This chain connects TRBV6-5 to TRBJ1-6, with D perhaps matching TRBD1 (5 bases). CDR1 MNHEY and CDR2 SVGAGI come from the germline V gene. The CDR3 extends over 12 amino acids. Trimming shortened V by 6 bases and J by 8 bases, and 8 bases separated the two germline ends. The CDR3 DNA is TGTGCCAGCAGGGGACTGGATTCACCCCTCCACTTT. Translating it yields CASRGLDSPLHF.

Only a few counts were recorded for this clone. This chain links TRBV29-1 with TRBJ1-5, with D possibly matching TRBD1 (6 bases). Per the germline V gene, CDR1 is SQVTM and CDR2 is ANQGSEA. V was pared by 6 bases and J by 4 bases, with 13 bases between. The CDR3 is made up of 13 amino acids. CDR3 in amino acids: CSVVTGQNQPQHF. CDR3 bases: TGCAGCGTGGTTACAGGGCAAAATCAGCCCCAGCATTTT.

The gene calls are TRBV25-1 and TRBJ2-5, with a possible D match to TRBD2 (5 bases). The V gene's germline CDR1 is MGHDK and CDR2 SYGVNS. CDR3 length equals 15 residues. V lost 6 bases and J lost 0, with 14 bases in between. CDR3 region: CASSPTFGDQETQYF. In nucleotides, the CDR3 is TGTGCCAGCAGCCCGACATTCGGGGACCAAGAGACCCAGTACTTC.

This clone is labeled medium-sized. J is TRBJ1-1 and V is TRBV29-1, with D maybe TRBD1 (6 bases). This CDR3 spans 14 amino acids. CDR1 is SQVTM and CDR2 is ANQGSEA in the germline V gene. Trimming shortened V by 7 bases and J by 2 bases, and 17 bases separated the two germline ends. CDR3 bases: TGCAGCGCCCCTGGACAGCCAACTAACACTGAAGCTTTCTTT. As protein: CSAPGQPTNTEAFF.

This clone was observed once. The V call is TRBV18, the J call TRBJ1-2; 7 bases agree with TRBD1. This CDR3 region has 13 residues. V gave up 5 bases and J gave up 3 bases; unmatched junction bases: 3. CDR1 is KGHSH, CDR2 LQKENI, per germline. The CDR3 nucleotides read TGTGCCAGCTCAACTGGACAGGACTATGGCTACACCTTC. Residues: CASSTGQDYGYTF.

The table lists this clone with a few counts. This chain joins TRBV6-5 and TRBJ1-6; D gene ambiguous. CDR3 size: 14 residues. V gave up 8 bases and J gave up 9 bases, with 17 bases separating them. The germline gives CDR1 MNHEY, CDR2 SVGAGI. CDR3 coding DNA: TGTGCCAGCGGTAGGGATCAGGCTGGTTCACCCCTCCACTTT. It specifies CASGRDQAGSPLHF.

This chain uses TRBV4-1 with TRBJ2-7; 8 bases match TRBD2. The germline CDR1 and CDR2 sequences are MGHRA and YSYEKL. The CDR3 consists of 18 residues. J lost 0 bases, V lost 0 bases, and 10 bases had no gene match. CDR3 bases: TGCGCCAGCAGCCAAGATGTAACTAGCGGCTTTAGCTCCTACGAGCAGTACTTC. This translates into CASSQDVTSGFSSYEQYF.

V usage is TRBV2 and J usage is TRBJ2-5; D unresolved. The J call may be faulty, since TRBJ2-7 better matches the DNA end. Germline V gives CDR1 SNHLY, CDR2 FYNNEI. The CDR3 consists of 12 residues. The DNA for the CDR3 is TGTGCCAGCAGTGGCAGAGTTTACGAGCAGTACTTC. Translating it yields CASSGRVYEQYF.

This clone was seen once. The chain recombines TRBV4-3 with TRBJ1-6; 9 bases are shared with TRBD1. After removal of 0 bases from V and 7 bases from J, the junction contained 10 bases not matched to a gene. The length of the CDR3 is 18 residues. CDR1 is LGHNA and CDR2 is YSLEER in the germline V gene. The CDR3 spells CASSQDHRGLRFNSPLHF. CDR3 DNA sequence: TGCGCCAGCAGCCAAGATCACAGGGGGCTTAGGTTCAATTCACCCCTCCACTTT.

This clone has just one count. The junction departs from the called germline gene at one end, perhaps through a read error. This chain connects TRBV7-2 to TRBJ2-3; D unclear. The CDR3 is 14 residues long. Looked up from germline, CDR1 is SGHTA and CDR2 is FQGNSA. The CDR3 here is CASTLRTSTDTQYF. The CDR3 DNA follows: TGTGCCAGCACCTTACGGACGTCCACAGATACGCAGTATTTT.